The T cell receptor beta chain under discussion was sequenced for a study of chemoradiotherapy in HPV16-positive cancers. General observations from the study: The functional HPV-specific definition rests on just a couple of HPV16-positive patients. In HPV16-positive patients, HPV-responsive T-cell expansion tracked better recurrence-free survival.

With regard to this clone: The antigen is undetermined.

Clones were read by immunoSEQ multiplex PCR, and TCRdb kept only the in-frame ones, dropping some. The top ten clones hold roughly 14% of a sample with over a thousand clones, about 90% of them seen once. The CDR3 totals 17 residues. Losses at the gene ends were 4 bases for V and 4 bases for J; bases not matched to a gene: 13. CDR1 is SGHRS, CDR2 YFSETQ, per germline. The clonotype comes from a human donor with HPV-associated anogenital cancer. Sequences were derived from tumor tissue, sampled from a patient who underwent chemoradiotherapy. The chain links TRBV5-1 to TRBJ2-3, with 9 bases fitting TRBD2. CDR3 coding DNA: TGCGCCAGCAGCCCCCCGACTAGCGGTGTCCTATCAGATACGCAGTATTTT. As protein: CASSPPTSGVLSDTQYF. The whole variable domain, remainder taken from reference TRBV5-1 and TRBJ2-3, is KAGVTQTPRYLIKTRGQQVTLSCSPISGHRSVSWYQQTPGQGLQFLFEYFSETQRNKGNFPGRFSGRQFSNSRSEMNVSTLELGDSALYLCASSPPTSGVLSDTQYFGPGTRLTVL.